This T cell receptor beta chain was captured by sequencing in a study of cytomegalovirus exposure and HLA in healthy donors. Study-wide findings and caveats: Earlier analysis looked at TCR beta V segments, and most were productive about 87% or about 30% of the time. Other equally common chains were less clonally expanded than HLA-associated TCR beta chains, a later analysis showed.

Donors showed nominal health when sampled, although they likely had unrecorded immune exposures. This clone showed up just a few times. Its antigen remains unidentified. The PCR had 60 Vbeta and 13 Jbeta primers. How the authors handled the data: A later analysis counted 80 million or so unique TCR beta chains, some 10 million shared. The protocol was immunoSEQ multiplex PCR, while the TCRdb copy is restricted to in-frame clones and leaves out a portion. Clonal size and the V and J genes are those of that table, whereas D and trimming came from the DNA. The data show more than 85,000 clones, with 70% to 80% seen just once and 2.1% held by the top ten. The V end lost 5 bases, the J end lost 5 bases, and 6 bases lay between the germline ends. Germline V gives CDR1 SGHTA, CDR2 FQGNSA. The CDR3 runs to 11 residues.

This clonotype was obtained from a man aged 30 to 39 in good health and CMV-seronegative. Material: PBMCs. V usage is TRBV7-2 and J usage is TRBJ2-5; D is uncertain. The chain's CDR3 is CASSTRETQYF. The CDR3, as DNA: TGTGCCAGCAGCACCCGGGAGACCCAGTACTTC. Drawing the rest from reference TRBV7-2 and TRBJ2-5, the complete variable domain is GAGVSQSPSNKVTEKGKDVELRCDPISGHTALYWYRQSLGQGLEFLIYFQGNSAPDKSGLPSDRFSAERTGGSVSTLTIQRTQQEDSAVYLCASSTRETQYFGPGTRLLVL.